These 6 T cell receptor beta chains were sequenced from one sample in a study of blood T cell repertoires in COVID-19. Only in-frame clones appear in the TCRdb table, and some are missing; sequencing was by immunoSEQ multiplex PCR. The sample has 65,000 to 85,000 clones; approximately 90% are singletons. Input material: peripheral blood. These receptors originate from a human donor in a cohort sampled during active COVID-19.

In its sample, this clone was seen a few times. The chain links TRBV30 to TRBJ1-5; maybe TRBD1 (5 bases). This CDR3 has 13 residues. Germline V gives CDR1 GTSNPN, CDR2 SVGIG (reference sequence). Trimming removed 6 bases from V and 2 bases from J, with 11 bases in between. The CDR3 bases are TGTGCCTGCCTGCCACAGGGCAATCAGCCCCAGCATTTT. Amino acid sequence: CACLPQGNQPQHF.

V and J are TRBV24-1 and TRBJ2-2; 7 bases are shared with TRBD1. Germline values: CDR1 KGHDR, CDR2 SFDVKD. The CDR3 spans 16 residues. Germline trimming cut 2 bases from V and 4 bases from J; bases unmatched to any gene: 6. The DNA of the CDR3 is TGTGCCACCAGTGATTCGACAGGGCGGGCCACCGGGGAGCTGTTTTTT. This translates into CATSDSTGRATGELFF.

This clone occurred a few times. The V call is TRBV18, the J call TRBJ1-1; D remains ambiguous. V was trimmed by 2 bases and J by 4 bases, leaving 8 bases between them. The germline V gene encodes CDR1 KGHSH and CDR2 LQKENI. The CDR3 length is 13 residues. CDR3 amino acids: CASSPATGTEAFF. In nucleotides, the CDR3 is TGTGCCAGCTCACCAGCGACTGGCACTGAAGCTTTCTTT.

The rearrangement uses TRBV4-1 and TRBJ2-1; 9 bases fit TRBD2. After removal of 1 base from V and 8 bases from J, the junction contained 6 bases not matched to a gene. Germline V CDR1 and CDR2: MGHRA, YSYEKL. The CDR3 spans 15 residues. The CDR3: CASSQALAGWDEQFF. The CDR3 DNA reads as TGCGCCAGCAGCCAAGCCCTAGCGGGGTGGGATGAGCAGTTCTTC.

This chain links TRBV19 with TRBJ2-1, with a possible D match to TRBD1 (6 bases). The V end was cut by 6 bases, the J end by 5 bases, with 17 bases between. The V gene's germline CDR1 is LNHDA and CDR2 SQIVND (reference sequence). The CDR3 is 15 amino acids. The CDR3 region is CASRDNRAHHNEQFF. Written as DNA, the CDR3 is TGTGCCAGTAGAGACAACAGGGCCCACCACAATGAGCAGTTCTTC.

V gene TRBV12-3 or TRBV12-4 combines with J gene TRBJ1-2, with D hard to call. The CDR3 sequence is 13 residues long. With 2 bases removed from V and 8 bases from J, the gap between germline ends came to 12 bases. CDR3 amino acids: CASSLSNNGGYTF. CDR3 in DNA: TGTGCCAGCAGTTTATCCAATAACGGGGGCTACACCTTC.